Here is one T cell receptor beta chain with its context. Its antigen is as yet unknown. The data stem from a study of CXCR3-negative and CXCR3-positive naive CD8 T cells. Study observations and caveats: Comparison of naive cells showed more hydrophobic TRB CDR3s in CXCR3-positive than in CXCR3-negative naive cells. Naive cells used TRBV-TRBJ genes in much the same way whether CXCR3-negative or CXCR3-positive; memory cells did not.

Germline V gene lookup returns CDR1 DFQATT and CDR2 SNEGSKA (reference sequence). This CDR3 contains 15 residues. The libraries of TRB cDNA were constructed through 5' RACE using UMI labels. Reanalyzing the 5' RACE reads, TCRdb keeps one entry per CDR3 protein, without DNA. This table lists approximately 130,000 distinct CDR3 sequences. Source material: naive CXCR3+ CD8+ T cells from blood. Noted subset: CD45RO-CCR7+CD27+CD95- naive CD8+ T cells expressing CXCR3 (TNR3+). The chain is built from TRBV20-1 and TRBJ1-5; TCRdb's assignment of TRBD1 cannot be checked, as there is no DNA. This TCR was recovered from a human donor in good health. Some clones in this sample may be carry-over from other donors' samples. This CDR3 is CSATGQQYSNQPQHF.